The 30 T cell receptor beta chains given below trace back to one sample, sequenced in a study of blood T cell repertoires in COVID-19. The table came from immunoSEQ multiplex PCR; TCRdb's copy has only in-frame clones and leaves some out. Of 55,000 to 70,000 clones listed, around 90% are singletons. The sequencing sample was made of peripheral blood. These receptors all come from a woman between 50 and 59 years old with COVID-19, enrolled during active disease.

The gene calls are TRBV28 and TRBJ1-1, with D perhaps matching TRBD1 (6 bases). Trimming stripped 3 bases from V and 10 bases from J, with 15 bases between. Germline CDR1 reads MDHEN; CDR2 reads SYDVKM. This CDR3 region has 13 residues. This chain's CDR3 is CASSFSRTVGAFF. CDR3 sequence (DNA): TGTGCCAGCAGTTTTTCCAGGACAGTAGGAGCTTTCTTT.

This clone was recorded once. CDR3 in amino acids: CAISESRSGAVTEAFF. For the CDR3, the DNA is TGTGCCATCAGTGAGTCCCGATCAGGGGCAGTCACTGAAGCTTTCTTT. The chain employs TRBV10-3 and TRBJ1-1; tentatively, D is TRBD1 (6 bases). V gave up 0 bases and J gave up 4 bases, with 15 bases separating them. The CDR3 is 16 residues long. Germline V gene lookup returns CDR1 ENHRY and CDR2 SYGVKD.

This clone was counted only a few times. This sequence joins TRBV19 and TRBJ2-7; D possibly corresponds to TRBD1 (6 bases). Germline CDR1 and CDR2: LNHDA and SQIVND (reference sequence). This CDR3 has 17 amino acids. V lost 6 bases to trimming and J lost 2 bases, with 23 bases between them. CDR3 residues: CASSRAGAPGDAYEQYF. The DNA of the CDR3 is TGTGCCAGTAGCCGGGCAGGGGCCCCCGGGGACGCCTACGAGCAGTACTTC. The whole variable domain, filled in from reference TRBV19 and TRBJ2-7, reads DGGITQSPKYLFRKEGQNVTLSCEQNLNHDAMYWYRQDPGQGLRLIYYSQIVNDFQKGDIAEGYSVSREKKESFPLTVTSAQKNPTAFYLCASSRAGAPGDAYEQYFGPGTRLTVT.

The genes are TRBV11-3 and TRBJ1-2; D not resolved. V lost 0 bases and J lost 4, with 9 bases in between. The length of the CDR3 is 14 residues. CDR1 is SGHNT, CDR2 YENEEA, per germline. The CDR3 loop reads CASSLDPSFYGYTF. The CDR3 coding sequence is TGTGCCAGCAGCTTAGATCCAAGCTTCTATGGCTACACCTTC.

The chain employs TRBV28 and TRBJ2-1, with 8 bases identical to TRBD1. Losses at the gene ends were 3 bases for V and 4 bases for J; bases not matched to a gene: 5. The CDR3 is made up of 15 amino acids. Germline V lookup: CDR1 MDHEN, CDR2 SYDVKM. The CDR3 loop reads CASSFRDRPYNEQFF. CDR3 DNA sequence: TGTGCCAGCAGTTTTAGGGACAGGCCATACAATGAGCAGTTCTTC.

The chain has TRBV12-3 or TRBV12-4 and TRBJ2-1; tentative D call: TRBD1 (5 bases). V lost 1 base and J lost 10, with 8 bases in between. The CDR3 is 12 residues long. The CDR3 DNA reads TGTGCCAGCAGTTTAGTACGACAGGAGCAGTTCTTC. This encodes CASSLVRQEQFF.

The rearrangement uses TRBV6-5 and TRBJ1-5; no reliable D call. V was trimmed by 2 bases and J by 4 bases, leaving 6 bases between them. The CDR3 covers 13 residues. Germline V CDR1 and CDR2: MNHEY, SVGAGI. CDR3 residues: CASSYGRNQPQHF. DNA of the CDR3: TGTGCCAGCAGTTACGGCAGAAATCAGCCCCAGCATTTT.

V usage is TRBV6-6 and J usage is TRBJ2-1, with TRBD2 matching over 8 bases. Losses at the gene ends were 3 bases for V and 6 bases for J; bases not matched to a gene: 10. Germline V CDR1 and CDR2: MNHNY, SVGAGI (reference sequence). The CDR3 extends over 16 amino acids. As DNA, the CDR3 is TGTGCCAGCAGTTATCCGAGCGGGAGCAGTGGCAATGAGCAGTTCTTC. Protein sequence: CASSYPSGSSGNEQFF.

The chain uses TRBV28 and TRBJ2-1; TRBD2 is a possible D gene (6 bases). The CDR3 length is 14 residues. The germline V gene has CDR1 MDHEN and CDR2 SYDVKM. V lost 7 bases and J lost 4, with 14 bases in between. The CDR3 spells CASNGAGSYNEQFF. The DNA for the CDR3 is TGTGCCAGCAACGGGGCGGGGTCTTACAATGAGCAGTTCTTC.

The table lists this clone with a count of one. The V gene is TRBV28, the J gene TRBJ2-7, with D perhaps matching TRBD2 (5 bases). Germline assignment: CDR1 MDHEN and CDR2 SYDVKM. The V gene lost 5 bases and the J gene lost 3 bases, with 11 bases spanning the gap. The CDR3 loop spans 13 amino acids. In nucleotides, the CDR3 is TGTGCCAGCAGTCCGGGGAGATACTACGAGCAGTACTTC. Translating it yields CASSPGRYYEQYF.

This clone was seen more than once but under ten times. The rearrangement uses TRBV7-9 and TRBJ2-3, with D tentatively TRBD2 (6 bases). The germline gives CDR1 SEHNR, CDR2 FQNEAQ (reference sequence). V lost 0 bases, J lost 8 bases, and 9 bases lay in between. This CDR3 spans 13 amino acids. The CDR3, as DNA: TGTGCCAGCAGCTTAGCCGGGAGCGGTACGCAGTATTTT. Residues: CASSLAGSGTQYF.

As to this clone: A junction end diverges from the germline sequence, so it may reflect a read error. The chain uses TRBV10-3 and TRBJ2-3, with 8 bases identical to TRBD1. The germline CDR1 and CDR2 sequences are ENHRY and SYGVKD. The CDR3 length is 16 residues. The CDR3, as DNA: TGTGCCATCAGTGAGCCCGGACAGGGTGGAGCAGATTCGCAGTATTTT. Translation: CAISEPGQGGADSQYF.

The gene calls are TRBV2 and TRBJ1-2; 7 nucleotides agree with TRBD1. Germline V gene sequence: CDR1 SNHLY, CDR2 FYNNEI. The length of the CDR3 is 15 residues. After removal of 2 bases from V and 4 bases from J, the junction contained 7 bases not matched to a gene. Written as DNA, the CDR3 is TGTGCCAGCAGTGAAAGTCGGCAGGGGGGCTATGGCTACACCTTC. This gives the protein CASSESRQGGYGYTF.

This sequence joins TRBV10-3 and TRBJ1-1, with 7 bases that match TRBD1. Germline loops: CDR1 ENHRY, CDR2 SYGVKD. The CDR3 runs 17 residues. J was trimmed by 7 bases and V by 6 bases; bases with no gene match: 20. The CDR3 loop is CAIRRETLQGRLDEAFF. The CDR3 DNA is TGTGCCATCAGGAGAGAGACCTTACAGGGGAGGTTGGATGAAGCTTTCTTT.

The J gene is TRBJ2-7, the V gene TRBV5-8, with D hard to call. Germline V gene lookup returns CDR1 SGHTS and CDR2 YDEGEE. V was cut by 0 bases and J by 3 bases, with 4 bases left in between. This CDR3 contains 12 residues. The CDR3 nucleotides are TGTGCCAGCAGCTTGGTATTCTACGAGCAGTACTTC. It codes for CASSLVFYEQYF.

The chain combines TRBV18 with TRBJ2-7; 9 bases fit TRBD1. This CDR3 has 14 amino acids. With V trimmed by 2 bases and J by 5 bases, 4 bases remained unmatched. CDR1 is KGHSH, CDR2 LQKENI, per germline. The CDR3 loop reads CASSPRDRDHEQYF. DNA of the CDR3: TGTGCCAGCTCACCAAGGGACAGGGACCACGAGCAGTACTTC. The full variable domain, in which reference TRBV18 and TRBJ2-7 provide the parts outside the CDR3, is NAGVMQNPRHLVRRRGQEARLRCSPMKGHSHVYWYRQLPEEGLKFMVYLQKENIIDESGMPKERFSAEFPKEGPSILRIQQVVRGDSAAYFCASSPRDRDHEQYFGPGTRLTVT.

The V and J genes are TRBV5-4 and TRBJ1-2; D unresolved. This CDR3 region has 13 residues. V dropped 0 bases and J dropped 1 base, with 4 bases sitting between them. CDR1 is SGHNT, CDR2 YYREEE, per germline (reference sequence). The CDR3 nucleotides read TGTGCCAGCAGCTTGGACTATAACTATGGCTACACCTTC. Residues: CASSLDYNYGYTF.

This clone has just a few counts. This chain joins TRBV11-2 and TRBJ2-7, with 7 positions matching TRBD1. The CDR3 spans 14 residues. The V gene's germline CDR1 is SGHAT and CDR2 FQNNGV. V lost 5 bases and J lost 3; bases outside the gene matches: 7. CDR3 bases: TGTGCCAGCAGCCTTTGGGACAGTAACTACGAGCAGTACTTC. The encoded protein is CASSLWDSNYEQYF.

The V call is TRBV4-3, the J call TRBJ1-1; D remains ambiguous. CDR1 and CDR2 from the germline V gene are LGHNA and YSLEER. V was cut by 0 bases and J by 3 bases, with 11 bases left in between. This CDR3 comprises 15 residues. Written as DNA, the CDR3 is TGCGCCAGCAGCCAAGATTGGCGGATACACACTGAAGCTTTCTTT. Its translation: CASSQDWRIHTEAFF.

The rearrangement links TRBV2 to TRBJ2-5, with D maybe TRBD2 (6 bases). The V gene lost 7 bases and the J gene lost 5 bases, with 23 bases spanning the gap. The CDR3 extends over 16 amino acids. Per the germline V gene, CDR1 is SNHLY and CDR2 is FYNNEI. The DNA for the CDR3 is TGTGCCAGCAAACCCAGACACGGGGGTGTGGAGGAGACCCAGTACTTC. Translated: CASKPRHGGVEETQYF.

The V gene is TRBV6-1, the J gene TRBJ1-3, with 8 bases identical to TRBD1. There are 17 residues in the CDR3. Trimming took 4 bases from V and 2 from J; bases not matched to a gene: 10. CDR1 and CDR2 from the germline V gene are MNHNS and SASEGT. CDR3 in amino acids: CASSGNPDRVAGNTIYF. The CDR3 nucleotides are TGTGCCAGCAGTGGCAACCCGGACAGGGTCGCTGGAAACACCATATATTTT.

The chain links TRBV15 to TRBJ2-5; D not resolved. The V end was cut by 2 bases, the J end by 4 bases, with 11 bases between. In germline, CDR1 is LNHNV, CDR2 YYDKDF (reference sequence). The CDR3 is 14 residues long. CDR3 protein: CATSRPEWRETQYF. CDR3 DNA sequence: TGTGCCACCAGCAGACCTGAATGGAGAGAGACCCAGTACTTC.

CDR3 region: CATATGNQPQHF. CDR3 sequence (DNA): TGTGCCACCGCCACAGGCAATCAGCCCCAGCATTTT. V is TRBV6-5 and J is TRBJ1-5, with no clear D. The germline V gene has CDR1 MNHEY and CDR2 SVGAGI. The CDR3 consists of 12 residues. Trimming stripped 10 bases from V and 2 bases from J, with 9 bases between.

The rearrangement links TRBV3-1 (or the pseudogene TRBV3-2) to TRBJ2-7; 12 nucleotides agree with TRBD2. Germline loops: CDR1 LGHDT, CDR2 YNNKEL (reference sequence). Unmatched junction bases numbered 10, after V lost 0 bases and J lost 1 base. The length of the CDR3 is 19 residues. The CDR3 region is CASSQDFRTSGIRSYEQYF. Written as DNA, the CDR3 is TGTGCCAGCAGCCAAGACTTTCGGACTAGCGGGATTAGATCCTACGAGCAGTACTTC.

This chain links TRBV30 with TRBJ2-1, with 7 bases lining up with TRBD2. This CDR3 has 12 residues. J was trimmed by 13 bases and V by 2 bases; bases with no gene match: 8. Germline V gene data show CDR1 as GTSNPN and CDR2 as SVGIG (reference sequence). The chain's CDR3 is CAWSPLGLDQFF. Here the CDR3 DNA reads TGTGCCTGGAGTCCCTTAGGACTAGATCAGTTCTTC. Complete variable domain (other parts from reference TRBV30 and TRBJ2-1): SQTIHQWPATLVQPVGSPLSLECTVEGTSNPNLYWYRQAAGRGLQLLFYSVGIGQISSEVPQNLSASRPQDRQFILSSKKLLLSDSGFYLCAWSPLGLDQFFGPGTRLTVL.

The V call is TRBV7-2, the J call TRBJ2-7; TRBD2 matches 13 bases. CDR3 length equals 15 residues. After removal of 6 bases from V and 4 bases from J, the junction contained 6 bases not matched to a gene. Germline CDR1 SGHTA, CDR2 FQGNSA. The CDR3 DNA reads TGTGCCAGCAGGCGACTAGCGGGAGGTTGGTACGAGCAGTACTTC. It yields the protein CASRRLAGGWYEQYF.

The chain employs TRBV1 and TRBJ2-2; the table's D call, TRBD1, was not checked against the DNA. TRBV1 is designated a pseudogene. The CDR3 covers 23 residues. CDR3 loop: CTSSQEVTGWRVWVKPNTGELFF. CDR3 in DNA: TGCACCAGCAGCCAAGAAGTCACAGGGTGGAGAGTTTGGGTGAAACCGAACACCGGGGAGCTGTTTTTT.

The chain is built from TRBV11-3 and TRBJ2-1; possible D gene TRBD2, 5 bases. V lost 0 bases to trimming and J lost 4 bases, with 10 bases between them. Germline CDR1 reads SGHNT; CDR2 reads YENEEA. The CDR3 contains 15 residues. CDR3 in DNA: TGTGCCAGCAGCTTAGATTTGCGGGCTTACAATGAGCAGTTCTTC. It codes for CASSLDLRAYNEQFF. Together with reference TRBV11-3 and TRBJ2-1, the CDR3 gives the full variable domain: EAGVVQSPRYKIIEKKQPVAFWCNPISGHNTLYWYLQNLGQGPELLIRYENEEAVDDSQLPKDRFSAERLKGVDSTLKIQPAELGDSAVYLCASSLDLRAYNEQFFGPGTRLTVL.

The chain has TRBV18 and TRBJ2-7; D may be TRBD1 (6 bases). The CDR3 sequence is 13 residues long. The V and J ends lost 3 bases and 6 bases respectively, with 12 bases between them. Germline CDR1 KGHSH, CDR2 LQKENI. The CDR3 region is CASSPGGRAEQYF. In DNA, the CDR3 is TGTGCCAGCTCACCTGGGGGCAGGGCCGAGCAGTACTTC.

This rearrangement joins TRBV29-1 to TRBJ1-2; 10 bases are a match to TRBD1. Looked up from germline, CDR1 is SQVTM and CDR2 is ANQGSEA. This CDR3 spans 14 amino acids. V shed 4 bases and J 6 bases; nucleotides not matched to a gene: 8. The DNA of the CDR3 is TGCAGCGTTGCCCGACAGGGGGCGCGAGATGGCTACACCTTC. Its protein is CSVARQGARDGYTF.